The entry that follows covers one T cell receptor (beta chain) sequence. The antigen it binds to is not known. Nothing much larger sits one base from this clone, and base qualities are not available. Receptor libraries were prepared by the immunoSEQ multiplex PCR assay. To provide template for TCR sequencing, every sample had RNA extracted and reverse transcribed into cDNA. SuperScript III was used for first-strand cDNA synthesis, primed with a 2:1 mix of oligo-dT and random hexamers. A synthetic immune receptor repertoire was used to gauge amplification bias, and whatever bias remained was removed computationally. Under the source paper's analysis protocol: After raw reads were preprocessed to remove errors, the CDR3 was defined following IMGT conventions as running from the conserved cysteine to phenylalanine. Clonality was calculated as 1 minus Shannon entropy normalized by log2 of the number of productive unique TCRs. Whether each scalp clone was CD4 or CD8 was inferred by checking scalp TCRbeta sequences against the CD4 and CD8 repertoires from sorted blood. TCRdb's version of the immuneACCESS table is confined to in-frame rearrangements and falls short of the full clone set. An unresolved V gene accounts for under half of the shortfall where checked; the remainder is of unknown origin. Clone size and the V and J calls come from that table; the DNA yielded D and trimming. For this sample there are 200,000 or so clones; 55% to 70% appear just once. The leading ten clones occupy about 5.1% of the sample.

In light of the paper, this sample's time point label describes: 20 to 30 weeks on oral tofacitinib. The treatment or condition label corresponds to: oral pan-JAK inhibitor, 5-10 mg twice daily. Lesional scalp punch biopsies and peripheral blood were collected from alopecia areata patients. PBMCs were isolated by density centrifugation and stained for CD3, CD4 and CD8, after which CD4+ and CD8+ T cells were sorted on a FACSAria. The source of the sample is a study of CD8+ T cells in alopecia areata (dated by TCRdb to between 2018 and 2020). With respect to the entire study: Treated patients were enrolled in an open-label pilot trial of oral tofacitinib at 5 to 10 mg twice daily for moderate-to-severe alopecia areata. For the treated patients, the SALT score, which quantifies what percentage of scalp surface area is affected, served as the measure of disease severity. Biopsies were taken from tofacitinib-treated patients at baseline and at 4 and 24 weeks of treatment, and a later scalp biopsy was taken in several of the tofacitinib-treated patients. Scalp clonality was compared across normal scalp (n=4), patchy alopecia areata scalp (n=8), and alopecia totalis/universalis scalp (n=8). RNA was obtained with the PAXgene miRNA kit for fixed scalp, the miRNeasy kit for PBMCs, and the RNeasy kit for mouse skin. immunoSEQ multiplex PCR using 35 Vbeta forward primers and 13 Jbeta reverse primers was used to amplify TCRbeta CDR3 regions. In humans, TCRbeta sequencing was performed on scalp tissue and on sorted CD4+ and CD8+ peripheral blood T cells from healthy controls and from patients with patchy or totalis/universalis alopecia areata. Patients received tofacitinib for 6 to 18 months and were then followed off drug for 6 months to check for delayed response and recurrence. High-throughput TCRbeta sequencing was used to examine T cell clonal expansion in alopecia areata in both the C3H/HeJ mouse model and human patients. What the work shows at the level of the full study, not this receptor alone: Many expanded lesional clones persisted in scalp and blood during tofacitinib treatment, which may partly explain relapse after stopping treatment. Tofacitinib significantly lowered scalp clonality and the number of expanded CD8+ clones among the top 100 scalp clones. Because the treated cohort was small and had just a single nonresponder, larger studies are needed to establish links between baseline CD8+ expansion and response. Shared TCR sequences between patients were less evident than in mice, which may be partly attributable to HLA diversity in the patient population. Resident alphabeta T cells in normal human skin are also sequenced, complicating scalp TCR repertoire analysis, unlike mouse skin dominated by gammadelta T cells. Compared with normal scalp, lesional scalp had higher clonality and more expanded CD8+ clones, particularly in alopecia totalis/universalis, a pattern that suggests antigenic drive.

V and J are truncated by 6 bases and 9 bases respectively, leaving an intervening sequence of 18 bases. Via the germline V gene, CDR1 is SQVTM and CDR2 ANQGSEA. Including cysteine and phenylalanine, the CDR3 has 13 amino acids. Only the CDR3 part of the read is kept: 39 bases, read in frame from the first base. The source was CD4+ T cells sorted from blood, collected at week 24, from a patient treated with tofacitinib. The V and J segments used are TRBV29-1 and TRBJ2-1; confidence is insufficient to name the D gene. The receptor comes from a human donor with alopecia areata. The CDR3 protein is CSVANGPGTEQFF. The nucleotides read TGCAGCGTCGCTAACGGACCGGGCACTGAGCAGTTCTTC.